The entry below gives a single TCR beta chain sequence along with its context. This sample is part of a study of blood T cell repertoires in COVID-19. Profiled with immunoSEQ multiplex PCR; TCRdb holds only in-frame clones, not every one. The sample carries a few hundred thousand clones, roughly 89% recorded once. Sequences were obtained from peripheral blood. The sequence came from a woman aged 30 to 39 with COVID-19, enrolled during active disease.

CDR3 loop: CASSLGHRDRLSGYTF. Here the CDR3 DNA reads TGCGCCAGCAGCTTGGGACATAGGGACAGGCTCTCTGGCTACACCTTC. The rearrangement joins TRBV5-1 to TRBJ1-2, with 8 bases lining up with TRBD1. Trimming at V came to 0 bases and at J to 7 bases, leaving 11 bases not matched to a gene. The CDR3 loop spans 16 amino acids. Germline CDR1 is SGHRS and CDR2 is YFSETQ.